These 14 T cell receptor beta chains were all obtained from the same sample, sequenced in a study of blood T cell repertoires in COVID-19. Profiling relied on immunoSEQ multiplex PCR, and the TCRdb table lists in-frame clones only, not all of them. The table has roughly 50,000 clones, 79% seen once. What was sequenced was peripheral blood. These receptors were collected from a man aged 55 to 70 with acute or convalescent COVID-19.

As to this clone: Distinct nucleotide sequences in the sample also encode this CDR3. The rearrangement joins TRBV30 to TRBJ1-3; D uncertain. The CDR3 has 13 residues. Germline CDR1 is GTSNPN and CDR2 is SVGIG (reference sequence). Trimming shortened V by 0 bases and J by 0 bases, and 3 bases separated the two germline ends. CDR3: CAWSVNSGNTIYF. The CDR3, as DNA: TGTGCCTGGAGTGTTAACTCTGGAAACACCATATATTTT.

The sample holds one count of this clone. The CDR3: CATSDLPGQGADEQFF. In DNA, the CDR3 is TGTGCCACCAGTGACCTGCCGGGACAGGGGGCCGATGAGCAGTTCTTC. The rearrangement uses TRBV24-1 and TRBJ2-1, with 12 bases lining up with TRBD1. The CDR3 extends over 16 amino acids. In germline, CDR1 is KGHDR, CDR2 SFDVKD. The junction had 8 bases not matched to a gene; V was cut back by 4 bases and J by 8 bases.

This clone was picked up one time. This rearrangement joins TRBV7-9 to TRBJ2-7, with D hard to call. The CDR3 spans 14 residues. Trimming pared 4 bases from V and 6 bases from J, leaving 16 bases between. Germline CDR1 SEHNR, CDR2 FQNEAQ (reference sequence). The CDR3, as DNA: TGTGCCAGCAGCTCCCCCCTCTACTTCTCCGAGCAGTACTTC. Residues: CASSSPLYFSEQYF.

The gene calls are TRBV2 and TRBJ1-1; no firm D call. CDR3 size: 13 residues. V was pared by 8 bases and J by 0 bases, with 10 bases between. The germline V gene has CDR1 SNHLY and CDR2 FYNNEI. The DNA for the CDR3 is TGTGCCAGCGCTCCTAGGTTGAACACTGAAGCTTTCTTT. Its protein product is CASAPRLNTEAFF. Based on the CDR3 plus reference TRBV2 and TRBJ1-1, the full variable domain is EPEVTQTPSHQVTQMGQEVILRCVPISNHLYFYWYRQILGQKVEFLVSFYNNEISEKSEIFDDQFSVERPDGSNFTLKIRSTKLEDSAMYFCASAPRLNTEAFFGQGTRLTVV.

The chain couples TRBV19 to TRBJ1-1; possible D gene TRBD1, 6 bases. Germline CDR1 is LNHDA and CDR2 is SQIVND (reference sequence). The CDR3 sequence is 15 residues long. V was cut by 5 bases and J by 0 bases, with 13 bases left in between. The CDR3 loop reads CASSEGDTMNTEAFF. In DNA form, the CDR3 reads TGTGCCAGTAGTGAAGGGGACACTATGAACACTGAAGCTTTCTTT.

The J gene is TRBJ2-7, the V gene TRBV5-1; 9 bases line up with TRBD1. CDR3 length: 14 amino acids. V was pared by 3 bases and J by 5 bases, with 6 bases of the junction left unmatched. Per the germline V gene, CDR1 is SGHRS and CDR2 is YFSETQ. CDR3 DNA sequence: TGCGCCAGCAGCTCCGGGACAGGGTCCCACGAGCAGTACTTC. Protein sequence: CASSSGTGSHEQYF.

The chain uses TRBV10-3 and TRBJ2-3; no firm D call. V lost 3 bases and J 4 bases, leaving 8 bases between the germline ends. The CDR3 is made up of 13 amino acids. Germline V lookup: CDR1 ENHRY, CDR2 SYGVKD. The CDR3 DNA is TGTGCCATCAGTGACAGGTCCCCAGATACGCAGTATTTT. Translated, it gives CAISDRSPDTQYF.

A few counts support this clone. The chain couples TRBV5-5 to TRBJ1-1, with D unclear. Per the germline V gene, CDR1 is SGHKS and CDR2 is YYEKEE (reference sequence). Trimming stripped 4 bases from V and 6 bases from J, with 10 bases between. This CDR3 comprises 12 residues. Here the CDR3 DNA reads TGTGCCAGCAGCCCGGCGAGGGCTGAAGCTTTCTTT. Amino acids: CASSPARAEAFF.

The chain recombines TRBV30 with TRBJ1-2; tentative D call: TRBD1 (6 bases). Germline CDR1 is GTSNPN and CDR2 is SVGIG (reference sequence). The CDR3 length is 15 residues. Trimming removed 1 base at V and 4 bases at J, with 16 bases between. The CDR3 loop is CAWSEVGRGPYGYTF. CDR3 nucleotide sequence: TGTGCCTGGAGTGAGGTGGGCAGGGGCCCCTATGGCTACACCTTC.

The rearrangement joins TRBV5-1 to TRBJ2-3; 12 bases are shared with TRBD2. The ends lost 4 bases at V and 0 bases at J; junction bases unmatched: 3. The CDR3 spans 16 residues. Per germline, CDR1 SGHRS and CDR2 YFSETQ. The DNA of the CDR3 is TGCGCCAGCAGCCGCGGGACTAGCGGGAGCACAGATACGCAGTATTTT. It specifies CASSRGTSGSTDTQYF.

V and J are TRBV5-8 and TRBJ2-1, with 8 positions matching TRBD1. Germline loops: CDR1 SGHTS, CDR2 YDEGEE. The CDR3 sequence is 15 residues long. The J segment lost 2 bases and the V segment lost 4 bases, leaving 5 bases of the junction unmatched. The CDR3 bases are TGTGCCAGCAGCCGGGACAGGACGGCCTACAATGAGCAGTTCTTC. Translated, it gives CASSRDRTAYNEQFF.

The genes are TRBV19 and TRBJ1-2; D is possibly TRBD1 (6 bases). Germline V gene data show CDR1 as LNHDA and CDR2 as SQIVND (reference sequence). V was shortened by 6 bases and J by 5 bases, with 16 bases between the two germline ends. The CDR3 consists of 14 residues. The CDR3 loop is CASRLAGAAYGYTF. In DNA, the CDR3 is TGTGCCAGTAGACTTGCAGGGGCAGCTTATGGCTACACCTTC. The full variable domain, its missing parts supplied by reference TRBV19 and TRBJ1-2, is DGGITQSPKYLFRKEGQNVTLSCEQNLNHDAMYWYRQDPGQGLRLIYYSQIVNDFQKGDIAEGYSVSREKKESFPLTVTSAQKNPTAFYLCASRLAGAAYGYTFGSGTRLTVV.

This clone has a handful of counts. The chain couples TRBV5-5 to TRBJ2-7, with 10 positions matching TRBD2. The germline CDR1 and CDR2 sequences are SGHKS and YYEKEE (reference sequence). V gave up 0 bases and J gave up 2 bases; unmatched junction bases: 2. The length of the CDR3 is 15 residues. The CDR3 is CASSLEGTSAYEQYF. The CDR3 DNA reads TGTGCCAGCAGCTTGGAAGGGACTAGCGCCTACGAGCAGTACTTC. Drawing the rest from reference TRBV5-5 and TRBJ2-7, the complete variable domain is DAGVTQSPTHLIKTRGQQVTLRCSPISGHKSVSWYQQVLGQGPQFIFQYYEKEERGRGNFPDRFSARQFPNYSSELNVNALLLGDSALYLCASSLEGTSAYEQYFGPGTRLTVT.

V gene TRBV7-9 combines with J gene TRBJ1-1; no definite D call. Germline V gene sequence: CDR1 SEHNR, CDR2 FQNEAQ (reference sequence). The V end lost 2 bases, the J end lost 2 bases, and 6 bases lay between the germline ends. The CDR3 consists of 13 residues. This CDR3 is CASSLNGNTEAFF. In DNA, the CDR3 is TGTGCCAGCAGCTTAAACGGTAACACTGAAGCTTTCTTT.